The clone carrying this T cell receptor (beta chain) is a singleton in its sample. Cohorts were based on clinical histories the participants reported. These data are taken from a study of blood T cell repertoires in COVID-19. Study at large: The origin of the acute and convalescent COVID-19 samples was the United States, Italy and Spain.

As handled by the study authors: The assay estimated nucleated cells by amplifying reference gene primers. Clones were read by immunoSEQ multiplex PCR, and TCRdb kept only the in-frame ones, dropping some. V and J calls and clone size are given by that table; D and trimming were obtained from the DNA. The sample gives roughly 150,000 clones, 80% of which show up once; 4.5% to 7.5% is in the top ten. V was clipped by 8 bases and J by 5 bases; unmatched bases: 8. This CDR3 contains 15 residues. Germline CDR1 and CDR2: SGHVS and FNYEAQ. This receptor was taken from a man aged 35 to 55 who had recovered from COVID-19. This chain links TRBV7-6 with TRBJ2-2; TRBD2 matches at 10 bases. Sequences were obtained from PBMCs or T cells enriched from blood (not recorded which). This CDR3 is CASGSSGGWTGELFF. The CDR3 nucleotides are TGTGCCAGCGGAAGTAGCGGGGGGTGGACCGGGGAGCTGTTTTTT.